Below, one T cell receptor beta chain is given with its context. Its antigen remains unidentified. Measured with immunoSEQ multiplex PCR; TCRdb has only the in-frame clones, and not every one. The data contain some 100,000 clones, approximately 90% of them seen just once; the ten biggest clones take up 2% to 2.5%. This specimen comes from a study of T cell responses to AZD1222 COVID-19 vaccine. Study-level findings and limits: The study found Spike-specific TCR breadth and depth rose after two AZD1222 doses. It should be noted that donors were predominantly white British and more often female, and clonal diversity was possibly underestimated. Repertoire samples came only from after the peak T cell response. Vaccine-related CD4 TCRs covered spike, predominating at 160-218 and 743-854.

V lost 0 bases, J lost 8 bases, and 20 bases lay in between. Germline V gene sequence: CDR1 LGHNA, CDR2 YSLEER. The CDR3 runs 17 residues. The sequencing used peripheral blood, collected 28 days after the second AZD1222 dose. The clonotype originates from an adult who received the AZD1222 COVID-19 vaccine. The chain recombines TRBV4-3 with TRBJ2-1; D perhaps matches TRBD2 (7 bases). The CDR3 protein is CASSQDRVLRGADEQFF. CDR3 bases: TGCGCCAGCAGCCAAGATCGGGTATTACGGGGGGCCGATGAGCAGTTCTTC.